This T cell receptor beta chain was sequenced in a study of shared clonotypes between healthy human individuals. Sequenced by immunoSEQ multiplex PCR; TCRdb stores in-frame clones only, minus some. The sample has about 2.5 million clones, roughly 90% seen once; the top ten hold 0.3% to 0.45%. Between the trimmed V and J ends, which lost 3 bases and 3 bases, there was a span of 7 bases. The germline CDR1 and CDR2 sequences are SEHNR and FQNEAQ (reference sequence). The CDR3 consists of 13 residues. The chain uses TRBV7-9 and TRBJ2-3; possibly TRBD1 for D (6 bases). Material for sequencing was naive CD4+ T cells from PBMCs. Subset: CD45RA+ positively selected. This clonotype was sampled from a young man in good health. Some clones in this sample may be carry-over from other donors' samples. The CDR3 nucleotides read TGTGCCAGCAGCTTCACAGGGACAGATACGCAGTATTTT. It encodes CASSFTGTDTQYF.